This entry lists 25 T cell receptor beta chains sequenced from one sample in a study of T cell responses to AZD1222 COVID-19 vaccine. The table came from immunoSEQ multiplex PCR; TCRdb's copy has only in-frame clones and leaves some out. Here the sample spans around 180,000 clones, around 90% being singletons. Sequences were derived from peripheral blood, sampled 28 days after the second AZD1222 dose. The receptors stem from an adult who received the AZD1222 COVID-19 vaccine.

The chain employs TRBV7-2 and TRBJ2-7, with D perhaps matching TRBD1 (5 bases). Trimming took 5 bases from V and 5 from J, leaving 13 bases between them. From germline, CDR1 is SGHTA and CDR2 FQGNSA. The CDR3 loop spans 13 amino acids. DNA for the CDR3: TGTGCCAGCAGCCAGGTCAGGGCCCACGAGCAGTACTTC. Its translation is CASSQVRAHEQYF.

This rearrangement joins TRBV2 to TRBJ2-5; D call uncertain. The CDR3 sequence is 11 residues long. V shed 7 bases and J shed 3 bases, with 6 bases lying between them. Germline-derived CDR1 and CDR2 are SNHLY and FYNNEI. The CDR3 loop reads CASMSEETQYF. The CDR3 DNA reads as TGTGCCAGCATGTCTGAAGAGACCCAGTACTTC.

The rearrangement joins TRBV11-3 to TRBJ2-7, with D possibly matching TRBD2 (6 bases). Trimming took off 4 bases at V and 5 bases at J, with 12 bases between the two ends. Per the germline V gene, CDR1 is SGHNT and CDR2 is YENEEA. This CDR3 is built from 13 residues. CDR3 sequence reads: CASSSGGSDEQYF. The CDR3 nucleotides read TGTGCCAGCAGCTCCGGGGGAAGCGACGAGCAGTACTTC. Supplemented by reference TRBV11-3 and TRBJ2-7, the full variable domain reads EAGVVQSPRYKIIEKKQPVAFWCNPISGHNTLYWYLQNLGQGPELLIRYENEEAVDDSQLPKDRFSAERLKGVDSTLKIQPAELGDSAVYLCASSSGGSDEQYFGPGTRLTVT.

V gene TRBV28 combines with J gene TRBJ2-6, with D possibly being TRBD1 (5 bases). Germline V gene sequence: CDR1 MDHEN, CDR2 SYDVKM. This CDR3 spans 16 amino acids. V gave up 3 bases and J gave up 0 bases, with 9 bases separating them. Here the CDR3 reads CASSFEQASGANVLTF. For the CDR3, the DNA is TGTGCCAGCAGTTTCGAACAGGCCTCTGGGGCCAACGTCCTGACTTTC.

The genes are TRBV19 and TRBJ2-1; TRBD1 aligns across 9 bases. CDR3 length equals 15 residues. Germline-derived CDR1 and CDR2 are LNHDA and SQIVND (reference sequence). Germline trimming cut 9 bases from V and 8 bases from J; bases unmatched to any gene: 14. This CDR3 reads CASLRTGGAWDEQFF. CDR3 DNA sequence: TGTGCCAGCCTTCGTACAGGGGGCGCTTGGGATGAGCAGTTCTTC.

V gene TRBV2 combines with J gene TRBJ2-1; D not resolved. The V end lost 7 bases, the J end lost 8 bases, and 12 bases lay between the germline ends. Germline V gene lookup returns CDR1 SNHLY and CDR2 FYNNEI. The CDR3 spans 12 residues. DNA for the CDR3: TGTGCCAGCAAAAACAGTGGGGATGAGCAGTTCTTC. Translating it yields CASKNSGDEQFF.

CDR3 region: CSVGAGTGELFF. CDR3 bases: TGCAGCGTTGGGGCCGGTACCGGGGAGCTGTTTTTT. This chain connects TRBV29-1 to TRBJ2-2; D gene ambiguous. This CDR3 is 12 amino acids long. V lost 4 bases, J lost 5 bases, and 8 bases lay in between. Germline V gene lookup returns CDR1 SQVTM and CDR2 ANQGSEA.

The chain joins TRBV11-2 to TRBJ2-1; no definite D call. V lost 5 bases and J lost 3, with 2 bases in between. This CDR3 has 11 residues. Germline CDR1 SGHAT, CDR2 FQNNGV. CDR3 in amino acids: CASSNYNEQFF. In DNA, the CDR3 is TGTGCCAGCAGCAACTACAATGAGCAGTTCTTC.

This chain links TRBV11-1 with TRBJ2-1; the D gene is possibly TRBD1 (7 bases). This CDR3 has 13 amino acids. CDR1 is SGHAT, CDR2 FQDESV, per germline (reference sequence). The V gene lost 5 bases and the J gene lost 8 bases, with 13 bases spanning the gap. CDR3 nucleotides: TGTGCCAGCAGCGGACCCAGGGGGGATGAGCAGTTCTTC. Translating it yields CASSGPRGDEQFF.

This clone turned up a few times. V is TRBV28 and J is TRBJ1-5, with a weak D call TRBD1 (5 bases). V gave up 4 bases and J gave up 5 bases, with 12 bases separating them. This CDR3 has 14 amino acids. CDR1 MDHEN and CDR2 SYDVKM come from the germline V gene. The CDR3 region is CASSSGTLHQPQHF. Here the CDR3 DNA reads TGTGCCAGCAGTTCGGGGACCCTTCATCAGCCCCAGCATTTT.

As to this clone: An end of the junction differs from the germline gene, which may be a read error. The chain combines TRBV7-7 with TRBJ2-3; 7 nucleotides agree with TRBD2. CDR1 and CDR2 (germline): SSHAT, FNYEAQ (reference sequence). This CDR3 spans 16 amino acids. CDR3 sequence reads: CASSLGLGSPTDTQYF. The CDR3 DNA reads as TGTGCTAGCAGCTTAGGACTAGGGAGCCCCACAGATACGCAGTATTTT.

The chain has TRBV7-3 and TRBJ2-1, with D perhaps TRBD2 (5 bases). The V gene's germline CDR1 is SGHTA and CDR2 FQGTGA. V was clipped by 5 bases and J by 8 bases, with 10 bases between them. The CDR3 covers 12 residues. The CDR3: CASSPAGDEQFF. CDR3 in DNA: TGTGCCAGCAGCCCCGCGGGCGATGAGCAGTTCTTC.

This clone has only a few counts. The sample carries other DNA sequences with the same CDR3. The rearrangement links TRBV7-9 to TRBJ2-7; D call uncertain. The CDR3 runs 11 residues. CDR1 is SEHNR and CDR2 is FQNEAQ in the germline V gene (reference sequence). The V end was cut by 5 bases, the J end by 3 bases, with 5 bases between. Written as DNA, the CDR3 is TGTGCCAGCAGCCCTAGCTACGAGCAGTACTTC. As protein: CASSPSYEQYF. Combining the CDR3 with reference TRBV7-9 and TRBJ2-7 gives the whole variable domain DTGVSQNPRHKITKRGQNVTFRCDPISEHNRLYWYRQTLGQGPEFLTYFQNEAQLEKSRLLSDRFSAERPKGSFSTLEIQRTEQGDSAMYLCASSPSYEQYFGPGTRLTVT.

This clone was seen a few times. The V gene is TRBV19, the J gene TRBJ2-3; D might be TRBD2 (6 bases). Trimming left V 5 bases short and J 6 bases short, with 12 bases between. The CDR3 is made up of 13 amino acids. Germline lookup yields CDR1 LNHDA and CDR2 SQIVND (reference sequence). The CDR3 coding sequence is TGTGCCAGTAGTCAAAGGGCGGGGGATACGCAGTATTTT. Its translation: CASSQRAGDTQYF.

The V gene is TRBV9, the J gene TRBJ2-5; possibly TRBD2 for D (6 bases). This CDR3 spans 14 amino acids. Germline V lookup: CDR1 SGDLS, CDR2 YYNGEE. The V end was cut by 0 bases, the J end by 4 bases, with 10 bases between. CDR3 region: CASSVAGLGETQYF. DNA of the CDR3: TGTGCCAGCAGCGTAGCGGGACTTGGAGAGACCCAGTACTTC. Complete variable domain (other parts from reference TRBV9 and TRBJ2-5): DSGVTQTPKHLITATGQRVTLRCSPRSGDLSVYWYQQSLDQGLQFLIQYYNGEERAKGNILERFSAQQFPDLHSELNLSSLELGDSALYFCASSVAGLGETQYFGPGTRLLVL.

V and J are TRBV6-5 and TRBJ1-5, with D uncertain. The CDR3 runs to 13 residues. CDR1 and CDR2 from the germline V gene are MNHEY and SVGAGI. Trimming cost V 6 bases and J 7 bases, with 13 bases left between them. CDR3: CASSHGTIQPQHF. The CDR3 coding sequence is TGTGCCAGCAGCCACGGAACGATCCAGCCCCAGCATTTT.

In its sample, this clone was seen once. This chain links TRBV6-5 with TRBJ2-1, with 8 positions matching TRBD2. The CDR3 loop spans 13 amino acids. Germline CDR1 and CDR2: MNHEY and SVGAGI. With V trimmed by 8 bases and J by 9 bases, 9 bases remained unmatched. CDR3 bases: TGTGCCAGCCTATTGGCGGGGGGCGGTGAGCAGTTCTTC. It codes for CASLLAGGGEQFF.

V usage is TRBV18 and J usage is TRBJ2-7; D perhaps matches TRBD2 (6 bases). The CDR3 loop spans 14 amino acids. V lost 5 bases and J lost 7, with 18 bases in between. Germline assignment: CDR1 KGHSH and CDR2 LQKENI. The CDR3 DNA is TGTGCCAGCTCAGGGGCGGGGTTCCTCGGGGAGCAGTACTTC. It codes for CASSGAGFLGEQYF. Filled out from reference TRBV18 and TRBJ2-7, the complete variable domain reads NAGVMQNPRHLVRRRGQEARLRCSPMKGHSHVYWYRQLPEEGLKFMVYLQKENIIDESGMPKERFSAEFPKEGPSILRIQQVVRGDSAAYFCASSGAGFLGEQYFGPGTRLTVT.

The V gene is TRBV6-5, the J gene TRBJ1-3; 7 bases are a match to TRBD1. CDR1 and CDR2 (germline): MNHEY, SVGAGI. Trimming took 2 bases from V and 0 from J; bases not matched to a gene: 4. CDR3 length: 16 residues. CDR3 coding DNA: TGTGCCAGCAGTTACCGACAGGGCAGCTCTGGAAACACCATATATTTT. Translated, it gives CASSYRQGSSGNTIYF.

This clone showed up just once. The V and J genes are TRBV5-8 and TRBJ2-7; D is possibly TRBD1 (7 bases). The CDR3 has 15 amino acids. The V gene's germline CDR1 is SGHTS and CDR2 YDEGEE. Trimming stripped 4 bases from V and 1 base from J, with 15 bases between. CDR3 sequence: CASSRGKGASYEQYF. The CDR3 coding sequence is TGTGCCAGCAGCCGCGGGAAGGGGGCGTCCTACGAGCAGTACTTC.

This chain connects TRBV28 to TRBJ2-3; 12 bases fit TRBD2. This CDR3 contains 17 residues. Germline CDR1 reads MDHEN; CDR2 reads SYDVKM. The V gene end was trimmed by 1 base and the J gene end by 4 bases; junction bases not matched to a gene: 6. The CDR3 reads CASSLYASGRVSDTQYF. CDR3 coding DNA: TGTGCCAGCAGTTTATACGCTAGCGGGAGGGTTTCAGATACGCAGTATTTT.

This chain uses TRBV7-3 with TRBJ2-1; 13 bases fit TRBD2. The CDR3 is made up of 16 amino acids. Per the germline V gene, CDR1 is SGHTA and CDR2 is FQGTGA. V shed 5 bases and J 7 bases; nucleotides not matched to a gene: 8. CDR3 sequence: CASSPRTSGSKNEQFF. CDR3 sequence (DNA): TGTGCCAGCAGCCCAAGGACTAGCGGGAGTAAAAATGAGCAGTTCTTC.

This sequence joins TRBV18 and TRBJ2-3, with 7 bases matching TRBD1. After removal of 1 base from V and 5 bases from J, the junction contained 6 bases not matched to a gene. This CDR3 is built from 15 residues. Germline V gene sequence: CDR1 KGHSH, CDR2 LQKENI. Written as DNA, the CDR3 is TGTGCCAGCTCACCACTGCGTCAGGGGGAAGATACGCAGTATTTT. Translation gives CASSPLRQGEDTQYF.

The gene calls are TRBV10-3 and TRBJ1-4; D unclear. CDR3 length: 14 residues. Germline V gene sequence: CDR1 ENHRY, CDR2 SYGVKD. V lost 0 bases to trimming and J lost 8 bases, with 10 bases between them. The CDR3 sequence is CAISESTGWEKLFF. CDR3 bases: TGTGCCATCAGTGAGTCGACGGGTTGGGAAAAACTGTTTTTT.

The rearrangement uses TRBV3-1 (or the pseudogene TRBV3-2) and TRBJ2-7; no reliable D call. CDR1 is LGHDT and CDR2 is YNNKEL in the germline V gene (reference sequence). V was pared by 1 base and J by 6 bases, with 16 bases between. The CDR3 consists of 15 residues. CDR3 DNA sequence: TGTGCCAGCAGCCAAGCTCCTAGTCGATCATCCGAGCAGTACTTC. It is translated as CASSQAPSRSSEQYF.